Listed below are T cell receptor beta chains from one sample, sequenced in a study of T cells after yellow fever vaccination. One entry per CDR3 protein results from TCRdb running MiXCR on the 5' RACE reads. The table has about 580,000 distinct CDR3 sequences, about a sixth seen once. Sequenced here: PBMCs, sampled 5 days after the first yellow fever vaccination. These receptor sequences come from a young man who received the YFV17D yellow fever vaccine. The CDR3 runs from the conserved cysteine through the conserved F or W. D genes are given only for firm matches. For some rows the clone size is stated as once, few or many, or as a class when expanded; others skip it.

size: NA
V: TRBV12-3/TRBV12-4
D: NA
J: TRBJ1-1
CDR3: CASSSTGLFEAFF
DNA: TGTGCCAGCAGTTCCACGGGACTGTTTGAAGCTTTCTTT

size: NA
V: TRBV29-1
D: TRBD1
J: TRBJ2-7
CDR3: CSGRDSLSYEQYF
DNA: TGCAGCGGACGGGACAGCCTCTCCTACGAGCAGTACTTC

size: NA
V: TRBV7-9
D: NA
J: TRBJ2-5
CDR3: CASSLLGGGGETQYF
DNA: TGTGCCAGCAGCTTACTAGGAGGGGGAGGAGAGACCCAGTACTTC

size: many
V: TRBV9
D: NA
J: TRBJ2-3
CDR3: CASSVGPGTDTQYF
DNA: TGTGCCAGCAGCGTAGGACCGGGGACAGATACGCAGTATTTT

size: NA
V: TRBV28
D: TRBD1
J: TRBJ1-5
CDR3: CASDPTPGQGHQPQHF
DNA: TGTGCCAGTGATCCTACACCGGGACAGGGGCATCAGCCCCAGCATTTT

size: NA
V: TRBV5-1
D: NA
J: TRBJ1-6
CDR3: CASSTGSSYNSPLHF
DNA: TGCGCCAGCAGCACAGGGAGCTCCTATAATTCACCCCTCCACTTT

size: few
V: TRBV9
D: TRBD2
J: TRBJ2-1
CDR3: CASSVVGTSFEQFF
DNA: TGTGCCAGCAGCGTAGTAGGGACTAGCTTTGAGCAGTTCTTC

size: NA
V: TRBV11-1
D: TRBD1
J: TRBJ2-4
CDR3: CASSSFGDRAKKAKNIQYF
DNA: TGTGCCAGCAGCTCTTTTGGGGACAGGGCAAAGAAAGCCAAAAACATTCAGTACTTC

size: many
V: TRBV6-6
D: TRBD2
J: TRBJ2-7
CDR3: CASSAGGYEQYF
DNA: TGTGCCAGCAGCGCGGGGGGGTACGAGCAGTACTTC

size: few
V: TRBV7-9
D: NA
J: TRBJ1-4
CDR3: CASSPYRHNNEKLFF
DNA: TGTGCCAGCAGCCCATACCGCCATAATAATGAAAAACTGTTTTTT

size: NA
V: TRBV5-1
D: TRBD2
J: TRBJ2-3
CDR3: CASSLPLAGGTDTQYF
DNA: TGCGCCAGCAGCTTGCCGCTAGCGGGGGGCACAGATACGCAGTATTTT

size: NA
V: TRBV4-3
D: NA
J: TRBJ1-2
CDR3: CASSQVAGDGYTF
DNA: TGCGCCAGCAGCCAAGTGGCAGGGGATGGCTACACCTTC

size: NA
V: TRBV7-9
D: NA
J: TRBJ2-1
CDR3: CASSFLLAGYNEQFF
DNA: TGTGCCAGCAGCTTTTTGTTGGCGGGGTACAATGAGCAGTTCTTC

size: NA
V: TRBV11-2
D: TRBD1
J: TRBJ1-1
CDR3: CASSFGAGGTFF
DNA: TGTGCCAGCAGCTTTGGTGCAGGGGGCACTTTCTTT

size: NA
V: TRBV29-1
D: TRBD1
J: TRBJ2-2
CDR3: CSYRGRTGELFF
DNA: TGCAGTTACAGGGGGCGAACCGGGGAGCTGTTTTTT

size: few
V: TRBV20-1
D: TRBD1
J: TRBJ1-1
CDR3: CSAEIDRVNTEAFF
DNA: TGCAGTGCAGAAATCGACAGGGTAAACACTGAAGCTTTCTTT

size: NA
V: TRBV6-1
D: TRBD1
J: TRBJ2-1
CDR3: CASSEGVTGGDEQFF
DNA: TGTGCCAGCAGTGAAGGGGTGACAGGGGGCGATGAGCAGTTCTTC

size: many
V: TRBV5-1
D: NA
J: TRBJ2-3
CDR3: CASSNGQPDTQYF
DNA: TGCGCCAGCAGCAATGGACAGCCAGATACGCAGTATTTT

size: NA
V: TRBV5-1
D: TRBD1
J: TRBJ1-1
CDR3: CASSARTGQKNTEAFF
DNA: TGCGCCAGCAGCGCAAGGACGGGACAGAAGAACACTGAAGCTTTCTTT

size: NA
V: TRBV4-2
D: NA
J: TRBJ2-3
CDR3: CASSEEDRTDTQYF
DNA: TGTGCCAGCAGCGAGGAGGACCGCACAGATACGCAGTATTTT

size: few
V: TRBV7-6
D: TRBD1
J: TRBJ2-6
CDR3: CASSSGTVSGANVLTF
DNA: TGTGCCAGCAGCTCGGGGACAGTCTCTGGGGCCAACGTCCTGACTTTC

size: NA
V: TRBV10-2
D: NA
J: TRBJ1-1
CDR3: CASSDFLGFAFF
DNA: TGCGCCAGCAGTGACTTTCTAGGTTTTGCTTTCTTT

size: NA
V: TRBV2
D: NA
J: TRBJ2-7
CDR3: CASSEVISSEQYF
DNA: TGTGCCAGCAGTGAAGTCATTTCCTCCGAGCAGTACTTC

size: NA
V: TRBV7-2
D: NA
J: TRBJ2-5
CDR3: CASSLAVMGYGRETQYF
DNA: TGTGCCAGCAGCTTAGCGGTTATGGGATATGGGAGAGAGACCCAGTACTTC

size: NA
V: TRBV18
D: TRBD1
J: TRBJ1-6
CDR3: CASSRARQGANSPLHF
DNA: TGTGCCAGCTCGCGAGCAAGACAGGGGGCAAATTCACCCCTCCACTTT

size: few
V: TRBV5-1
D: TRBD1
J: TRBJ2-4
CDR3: CASSLGDRANIQYF
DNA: TGCGCCAGCAGCTTGGGGGACAGAGCAAACATTCAGTACTTC

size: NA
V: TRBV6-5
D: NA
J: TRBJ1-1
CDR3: CASGREAFF
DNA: TGTGCCAGCGGGCGTGAAGCTTTCTTT

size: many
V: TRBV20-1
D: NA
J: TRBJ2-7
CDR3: CSARRGVYEQYF
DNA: TGCAGTGCCAGGAGAGGGGTTTACGAGCAGTACTTC

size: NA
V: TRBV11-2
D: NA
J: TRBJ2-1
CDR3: CASSDYGGTYNEQFF
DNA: TGTGCCAGCAGCGACTATGGGGGTACCTACAATGAGCAGTTCTTC

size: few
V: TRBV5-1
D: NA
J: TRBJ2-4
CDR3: CASSTGGRAKNIQYF
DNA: TGCGCCAGCAGCACCGGAGGACGCGCCAAAAACATTCAGTACTTC

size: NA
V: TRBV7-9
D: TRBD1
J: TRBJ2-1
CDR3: CATPGQGEKNEQFF
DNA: TGTGCCACCCCGGGACAGGGTGAGAAAAATGAGCAGTTCTTC

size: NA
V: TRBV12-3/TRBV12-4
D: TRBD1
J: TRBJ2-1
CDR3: CASSLGAGGFEQFF
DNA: TGTGCCAGCAGTTTAGGGGCAGGGGGCTTTGAGCAGTTCTTC

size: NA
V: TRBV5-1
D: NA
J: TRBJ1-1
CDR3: CASSLPRGETEAFF
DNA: TGCGCCAGCAGCCTGCCCCGGGGTGAGACTGAAGCTTTCTTT

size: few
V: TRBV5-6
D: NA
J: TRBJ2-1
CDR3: CARSLQGFDEQFF
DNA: TGTGCCAGAAGCTTGCAGGGATTCGATGAGCAGTTCTTC

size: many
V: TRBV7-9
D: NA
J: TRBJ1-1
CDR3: CASSTKSDIEREAFF
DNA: TGTGCCAGCAGTACAAAAAGCGACATCGAGAGAGAAGCTTTCTTT

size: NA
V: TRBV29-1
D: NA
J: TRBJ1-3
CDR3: CSVEPQRGTGNTIYF
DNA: TGCAGCGTTGAACCCCAGCGGGGAACTGGAAACACCATATATTTT

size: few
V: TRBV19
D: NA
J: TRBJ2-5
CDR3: CASSTYGTQETQYF
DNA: TGTGCCAGTAGTACCTACGGGACTCAAGAGACCCAGTACTTC

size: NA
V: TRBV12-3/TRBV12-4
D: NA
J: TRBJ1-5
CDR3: CASSTSGQPQHF
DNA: TGTGCCAGCAGTACCTCCGGTCAGCCCCAGCATTTT

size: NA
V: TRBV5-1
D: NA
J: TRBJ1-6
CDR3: CASSIGHMWAYNSPLHF
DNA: TGCGCCAGCAGCATTGGACACATGTGGGCCTATAATTCACCCCTCCACTTT

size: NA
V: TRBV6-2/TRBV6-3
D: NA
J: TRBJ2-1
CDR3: CASSYAVASSYNEQFF
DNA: TGTGCCAGCAGTTACGCAGTTGCTAGCTCCTACAATGAGCAGTTCTTC

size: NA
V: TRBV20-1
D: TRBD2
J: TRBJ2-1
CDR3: CSARGLAYDSYNEQFF
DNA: TGCAGTGCTAGAGGACTAGCATACGACTCCTACAATGAGCAGTTCTTC

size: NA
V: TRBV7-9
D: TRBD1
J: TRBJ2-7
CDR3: CASSATGTETYEQYF
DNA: TGTGCCAGCAGCGCAACCGGGACAGAGACCTACGAGCAGTACTTC

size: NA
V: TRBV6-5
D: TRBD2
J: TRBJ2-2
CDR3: CASSYSLGRGGLVAGELFF
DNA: TGTGCCAGCAGTTACTCGCTGGGGCGGGGGGGCCTAGTAGCCGGGGAGCTGTTTTTT

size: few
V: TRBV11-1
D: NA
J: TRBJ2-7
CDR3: CASSLGSYAYEQYF
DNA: TGTGCCAGCAGCTTAGGCAGTTATGCCTACGAGCAGTACTTC

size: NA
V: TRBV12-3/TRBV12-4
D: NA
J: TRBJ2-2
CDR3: CASSTIRDPNTGELFF
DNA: TGTGCCAGCAGTACTATCCGGGATCCGAACACCGGGGAGCTGTTTTTT

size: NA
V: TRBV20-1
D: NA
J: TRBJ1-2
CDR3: CSALEPQGLVYGYTF
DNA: TGCAGTGCCCTAGAACCACAGGGTTTGGTTTATGGCTACACCTTC

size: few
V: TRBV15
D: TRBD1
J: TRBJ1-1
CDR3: CATSRDRDRGEAFF
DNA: TGTGCCACCAGCAGAGATCGGGACAGGGGGGAAGCTTTCTTT

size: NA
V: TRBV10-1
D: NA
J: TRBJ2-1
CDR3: CASSPALAGATNEQFF
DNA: TGCGCCAGCAGCCCCGCCCTGGCGGGGGCCACTAATGAGCAGTTCTTC

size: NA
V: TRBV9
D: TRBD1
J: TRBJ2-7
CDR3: CASSPGQGTTYF
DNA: TGTGCCAGCAGCCCCGGACAGGGAACCACGTACTTC

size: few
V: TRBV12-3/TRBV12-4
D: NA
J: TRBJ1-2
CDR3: CASSEGQGSFYGYTF
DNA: TGTGCCAGCAGTGAGGGACAAGGGAGCTTTTATGGCTACACCTTC

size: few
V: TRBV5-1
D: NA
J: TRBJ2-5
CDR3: CASSWGPRSGETQYF
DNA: TGCGCCAGCAGCTGGGGTCCACGGTCAGGGGAGACCCAGTACTTC

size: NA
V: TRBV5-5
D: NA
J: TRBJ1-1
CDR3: CASSFSQGGTEAFF
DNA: TGTGCCAGCAGCTTTTCGCAGGGCGGCACTGAAGCTTTCTTT

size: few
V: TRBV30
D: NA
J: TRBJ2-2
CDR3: CAWSGVGELFF
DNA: TGTGCCTGGAGTGGAGTAGGGGAGCTGTTTTTT

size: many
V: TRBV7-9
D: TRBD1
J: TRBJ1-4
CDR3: CASSVGQGGEKLFF
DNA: TGTGCCAGCAGCGTCGGACAGGGGGGCGAAAAACTGTTTTTT

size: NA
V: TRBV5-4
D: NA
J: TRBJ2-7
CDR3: CASSLRTVPTYEQYF
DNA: TGTGCCAGCAGCTTGCGAACGGTCCCGACCTACGAGCAGTACTTC

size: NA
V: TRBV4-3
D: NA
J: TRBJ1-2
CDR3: CASSQDAIYGYTF
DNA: TGCGCCAGCAGCCAAGATGCGATTTATGGCTACACCTTC

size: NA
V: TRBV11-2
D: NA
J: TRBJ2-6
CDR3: CASSSTQDSGANVLTF
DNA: TGTGCCAGCAGCTCAACGCAGGACTCTGGGGCCAACGTCCTGACTTTC

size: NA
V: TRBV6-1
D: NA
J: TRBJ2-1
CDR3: CASRQGFYNEQFF
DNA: TGTGCCAGCAGGCAGGGTTTCTACAATGAGCAGTTCTTC

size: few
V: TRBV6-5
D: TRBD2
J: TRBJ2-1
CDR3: CASILGLAGNEQFF
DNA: TGTGCCAGCATCCTCGGACTAGCGGGCAATGAGCAGTTCTTC